The 7 T cell receptor beta chains in this list originate from one sample, sequenced in a study of blood T cell repertoires in COVID-19. TCRdb's table, derived via immunoSEQ multiplex PCR, lists solely in-frame clones and lacks some. Among 250,000 to 300,000 clones, around 85% were seen once, and the ten largest hold 4.5% to 6%. The specimen was peripheral blood. Receptors were obtained from a man in his fifties with active or convalescent COVID-19.

The rearrangement uses TRBV27 and TRBJ1-2, with 7 bases aligning to TRBD1. The CDR3 has 12 residues. Germline V gene lookup returns CDR1 MNHEY and CDR2 SMNVEV (reference sequence). J gave up 8 bases and V 8 bases, and 8 bases lay outside the gene matches. CDR3 amino acids: CASRQGPGGYTF. CDR3 sequence (DNA): TGTGCCAGCCGACAGGGCCCGGGAGGCTACACCTTC.

CDR3 coding DNA: TGTGCCAGCAGGTTTAGTTGGAACACTGAAGCTTTCTTT. Translating it yields CASRFSWNTEAFF. The J gene is TRBJ1-1, the V gene TRBV28; the D is unclear. CDR1 is MDHEN, CDR2 SYDVKM, per germline. The V end was cut by 6 bases, the J end by 1 base, with 9 bases between. The length of the CDR3 is 13 residues. Variable domain in full (rest from reference TRBV28 and TRBJ1-1): DVKVTQSSRYLVKRTGEKVFLECVQDMDHENMFWYRQDPGLGLRLIYFSYDVKMKEKGDIPEGYSVSREKKERFSLILESASTNQTSMYLCASRFSWNTEAFFGQGTRLTVV.

The V call is TRBV27, the J call TRBJ1-1; 8 bases map to TRBD1. Per germline, CDR1 MNHEY and CDR2 SMNVEV (reference sequence). After removal of 5 bases from V and 7 bases from J, the junction contained 9 bases not matched to a gene. There are 14 residues in the CDR3. The CDR3 loop reads CASSARGRGREAFF. The CDR3 DNA follows: TGTGCCAGCAGTGCCAGGGGGCGCGGGCGTGAAGCTTTCTTT.

The CDR3 loop reads CASSFISGTGTAYGYTF. As DNA, the CDR3 is TGTGCCAGCAGCTTTATCTCCGGGACAGGGACTGCCTATGGCTACACCTTC. The rearrangement links TRBV7-8 to TRBJ1-2; TRBD1 matches at 9 bases. CDR1 is SGHVS and CDR2 is FQNEAQ in the germline V gene. The CDR3 loop spans 17 amino acids. V lost 3 bases to trimming and J lost 4 bases; unmatched junction nucleotides: 12.

Only one count was recorded for this clone. The chain recombines TRBV7-3 with TRBJ1-4, with D unclear. The CDR3 is 13 amino acids. V was cut by 0 bases and J by 11 bases, with 10 bases left in between. Germline V gene sequence: CDR1 SGHTA, CDR2 FQGTGA. CDR3 nucleotide sequence: TGTGCCAGCAGCTTAACGGTAGGAGGGAAACTGTTTTTT. This gives the protein CASSLTVGGKLFF.

The chain has TRBV3-1 (or the pseudogene TRBV3-2) and TRBJ2-5; 11 bases match TRBD2. With V trimmed by 7 bases and J by 4 bases, 8 bases remained unmatched. Germline CDR1 LGHDT, CDR2 YNNKEL (reference sequence). The length of the CDR3 is 15 residues. CDR3 coding DNA: TGTGCCAGCAATATAGCGGGAGGGTCGGGAGAGACCCAGTACTTC. This encodes CASNIAGGSGETQYF.

The chain recombines TRBV11-3 with TRBJ1-2; D remains ambiguous. CDR3 length equals 14 residues. The V and J ends lost 7 bases and 2 bases respectively, with 14 bases between them. CDR1 and CDR2 from the germline V gene are SGHNT and YENEEA. In DNA form, the CDR3 reads TGTGCCAGCACCCCCCGGGAACCAAACTATGGCTACACCTTC. It is translated as CASTPREPNYGYTF.